This TCR beta chain was identified in a study of blood T cell repertoires in COVID-19 (dated by TCRdb to 2018 to 2020). At the level of the whole study: Samples covering the acute and convalescent phases of COVID-19 were provided by collaborators in the United States, Italy and Spain. Subjects who had been exposed to COVID-19, were actively infected with it, or had recovered from it provided the deeply sampled blood TCRbeta repertoires that made up the dataset. The repertoires were made available in a free public database intended to serve as a resource for research on the immune response to SARS-CoV-2. HLA class I and class II types, where available, came from metadata supplied by the sample provider rather than from assay-based typing. The prospective study material was composed of cDNA or gDNA derived from T cells, B-cell-depleted T cells, or PBMCs. The samples were drawn from the first 160 participants of the ongoing ImmuneRACE study and from over 950 subjects provided by 6 global collaborators. Sample metadata almost always included a de-identified subject ID, COVID-19 status, age in years and sex. Summary of the overall study and its limitations: The amount of clinical and demographic metadata varied by source and participant and was provided uncurated.

TCRbeta CDR3 regions were amplified from genomic DNA by means of the immunoSEQ Assay, a bias-controlled multiplex PCR. As for the authors' bioinformatics: Within the assay, amplification of reference gene primers was used to estimate how many nucleated cells each sample contained. To quantify the absolute abundance of each unique TCRbeta CDR3 rearrangement, sequence reads were collapsed and filtered. For each sample, productive Simpson clonality was calculated as the square root of Simpson's diversity index across productive rearrangements. TCRdb obtained this table from immuneACCESS and retained in-frame rearrangements with V and J assigned. These tables miss some clones; where compared with another copy, unresolved V genes account for less than half of the shortfall, and the remainder is unexplained. That table furnishes V, J and clone size, whereas the DNA furnished D and trimming. The sample table holds 35,000 to 55,000 clones, of which about 88% were seen once. Less than 15% of the sample lies in the top ten.

Concerning this clone: Its antigen is still unknown. The sample holds no much larger clone one base away, and base qualities are not on file.

Each collaborating institution followed its own protocols to collect whole blood in K2EDTA tubes. For TCRbeta analysis, collaborators shipped samples in one of three forms: frozen whole blood, isolated PBMCs, or DNA extracted from either of those sample types. CDR1 and CDR2 (LNHDA, SQIVND) derive from the germline V gene (reference sequence). Ends trimmed: V by 3 bases, J by 3 bases; bases unmatched to a gene: 2. The CDR3 sequence holds 14 residues, the cysteine and phenylalanine included. The read is trimmed to its CDR3 DNA, 42 bases read in frame from base 1. Sequenced: peripheral blood. The source of this sequence is a woman in her 70s in a cohort sampled during active COVID-19. The V and J segments used are TRBV19 and TRBJ1-2; a stretch of 9 junction bases matches TRBD1. The encoded CDR3 is CASSMGDRDYGYTF. The bases are TGTGCCAGTAGTATGGGGGACAGGGACTATGGCTACACCTTC.